This TCR beta chain was documented in a study of cytomegalovirus exposure and HLA in healthy donors. Primers: 60 Vbeta forward and 13 Jbeta reverse. Clones were read by immunoSEQ multiplex PCR, and TCRdb kept only the in-frame ones, dropping some. Seen here are 180,000 or so clones, over 75% observed once, and the top ten hold 3% to 3.5%. This clone was found once. The specimen sequenced was PBMCs. This TCR was sampled from a female donor in good health and CMV-seronegative.

CDR3 residues: CAISVSGGFYEQYF. The CDR3 nucleotides are TGTGCCATCAGTGTAAGCGGAGGTTTTTACGAGCAGTACTTC. This chain connects TRBV10-3 to TRBJ2-7; tentatively, D is TRBD2 (5 bases). The germline V and J ends were trimmed by 4 bases and 4 bases, with 14 bases remaining between them. Germline CDR1 is ENHRY and CDR2 is SYGVKD. CDR3 length: 14 residues.